Listed below are T cell receptor beta chains from one sample, sequenced in a study of graft-versus-host responses after intestinal transplantation. Some clones are missing from TCRdb's copy, which holds only in-frame ones; the method was immunoSEQ multiplex PCR. The repertoire holds more than 85,000 clones, with 90% to 95% as singletons. Their specific antigens are unknown. The specimen was unstimulated CD8+ T cells sorted from spleen or lymph node cells, collected before intestinal transplant. These receptors all come from a human donor who received an intestinal transplant. The CDR3 runs from the conserved cysteine through the conserved F or W. The D gene is left open where the match is weak. Size is stated for part of the rows, as once, few or many counts, or as a class when the clone is expanded.

NA	once	TRBV5-6	TRBJ2-5	TGTGCCAGCAGCTTGGGTACAGGACCTGGCGTGTCGGAGACCCAGTACTTC	CASSLGTGPGVSETQYF
TRBD1	NA	TRBV19	TRBJ2-1	TGTGCCAGTAGTGCGGGACAGGGGGGCTTGAATGAGCAGTTCTTC	CASSAGQGGLNEQFF
NA	NA	TRBV11-2	TRBJ1-2	TGTGCCAGCAGCTTAGGGGTCGGGGAAGGTGGCGGCTACACCTTC	CASSLGVGEGGGYTF
TRBD2	NA	TRBV7-9	TRBJ2-7	TGTGCCAGCAGCTTAGTACTAGCGGGCGACTACGAGCAGTACTTC	CASSLVLAGDYEQYF
NA	NA	TRBV27	TRBJ2-1	TGTGCCAGCGGGTACAATGAGCAGTTCTTC	CASGYNEQFF
NA	once	TRBV7-9	TRBJ2-3	TGTGCCAGCAGCTTAGCGCAAGGGGACAGCACAGATACGCAGTATTTT	CASSLAQGDSTDTQYF
NA	NA	TRBV29-1	TRBJ1-1	TGCAGCGTTGAGGCAGGGCAAGCTTTCTTT	CSVEAGQAFF
NA	NA	TRBV4-2	TRBJ2-3	TGTGCCAGCAGCCAAGATAGGGGGAGGGCAGATACGCAGTATTTT	CASSQDRGRADTQYF
NA	NA	TRBV21-1	TRBJ2-7	TGTGCCAGCAGCAATGGGTCCCAGATTAGGTCCTACGAGCAGTACTTC	CASSNGSQIRSYEQYF
TRBD2	few	TRBV19	TRBJ2-7	TGTGCCAGTAGTATAGGTAGCGGGCACTACGAGCAGTACTTC	CASSIGSGHYEQYF
NA	NA	TRBV30	TRBJ2-7	TGTGCCTGGAGTGAGGTGAAGGGTTGGGAGCAGTACTTC	CAWSEVKGWEQYF
NA	NA	TRBV6-4	TRBJ2-3	TGTGCCAGCAGTGACTCGACTCTAGGAACAGATACGCAGTATTTT	CASSDSTLGTDTQYF
TRBD2	NA	TRBV6-6	TRBJ2-7	TGTGCCAGCAGTTCACCGGGACTAGGACCTATCGAGCAGTACTTC	CASSSPGLGPIEQYF
NA	NA	TRBV7-9	TRBJ2-1	TGTGCCAGCAGCTCCACCAACAGAATACCCTACAATGAGCAGTTCTTC	CASSSTNRIPYNEQFF
NA	NA	TRBV27	TRBJ1-2	TGTGCCAGCAGTTTATTCCCAGGGAACTATGGCTACACCTTC	CASSLFPGNYGYTF
NA	few	TRBV19	TRBJ2-7	TGTGCCAGTAGTATGGGCGGGGCCACCTACGAGCAGTACTTC	CASSMGGATYEQYF
NA	once	TRBV4-1	TRBJ2-1	TGCGCCAGCAGCCAGGATTTAGCGGCTTCCTACAATGAGCAGTTCTTC	CASSQDLAASYNEQFF
NA	NA	TRBV9	TRBJ1-1	TGTGCCAGCAGCGTCGGACACAACACTGAAGCTTTCTTT	CASSVGHNTEAFF
NA	NA	TRBV13	TRBJ2-5	TGTGCCAGCAGCCCCTACTGGGGGGAGACCCAGTACTTC	CASSPYWGETQYF
NA	NA	TRBV6-1	TRBJ2-5	TGTGCCAGCAGTGACCATTGGGGTCTTGGGGAGACCCAGTACTTC	CASSDHWGLGETQYF
NA	once	TRBV7-6	TRBJ1-1	TGTGCCAGCAGCTTAGCGGGGGGGGCCTTGAACACTGAAGCTTTCTTT	CASSLAGGALNTEAFF
NA	NA	TRBV6-1	TRBJ1-5	TGTGCCAGCAGTGCTGGACAGTATAGCAATCAGCCCCAGCATTTT	CASSAGQYSNQPQHF
NA	NA	TRBV4-1	TRBJ2-7	TGCGCCAGCAGCCAAGACAACGAGCAGTACTTC	CASSQDNEQYF
NA	once	TRBV2	TRBJ1-6	TGTGCCAGCAGTGAAGCCGGGGGAGATAATTCACCCCTCCACTTT	CASSEAGGDNSPLHF
TRBD2	NA	TRBV6-5	TRBJ2-7	TGTGCCAGCAGTGTCAGCGGGAGGGCCAACGAGCAGTACTTC	CASSVSGRANEQYF
NA	NA	TRBV5-6	TRBJ1-2	TGTGCCAGCACCGACATGACGAACTATGGCTACACCTTC	CASTDMTNYGYTF
NA	NA	TRBV21-1	TRBJ2-7	TGTGCCAGCAGCAAAGAGGATTGGCCAGACTCTACCTCCCACACCTACGAGCAGTACTTC	CASSKEDWPDSTSHTYEQYF
NA	NA	TRBV5-5	TRBJ2-1	TGTGCCAGCAGCCACGGGGCCCCAGACAATGAGCAGTTCTTC	CASSHGAPDNEQFF
TRBD1	NA	TRBV6-5	TRBJ1-5	TGTGCCAGCAGTCGGACAGGGAGGGCAGAACAGCCCCAGCATTTT	CASSRTGRAEQPQHF
NA	NA	TRBV9	TRBJ1-4	TGTGCCAGCAGCGTGGGCGGGAATGAAAAACTGTTTTTT	CASSVGGNEKLFF
TRBD2	NA	TRBV10-3	TRBJ2-5	TGTGCTGCGGGAGGAGGCAGTCCAGAGACCCAGTACTTC	CAAGGGSPETQYF
TRBD1	NA	TRBV6-1	TRBJ2-7	TGTGCCAGCAGACCAGGGGGCGGGTACGAGCAGTACTTC	CASRPGGGYEQYF
NA	NA	TRBV7-9	TRBJ1-1	TGTGCCAGCAGCTTAAGCGGCACTGAAGCTTTCTTT	CASSLSGTEAFF
TRBD2	once	TRBV2	TRBJ2-1	TGTGCCAGCAGTGTTTCGGGACTAGCGGGGTTCTACAATGAGCAGTTCTTC	CASSVSGLAGFYNEQFF
TRBD1	NA	TRBV25-1	TRBJ1-1	TGTGCCAGCTCTCGGACAGGAACGGGCACTGAAGCTTTCTTT	CASSRTGTGTEAFF
TRBD2	NA	TRBV6-5	TRBJ2-5	TGTGCCAGCAGGCGGACTAGGACGGAGACCCAGTACTTC	CASRRTRTETQYF
TRBD1	NA	TRBV30	TRBJ1-1	TGTGCCTGGAGTGTAGGGCAGGGGGGCACTGAAGCTTTCTTT	CAWSVGQGGTEAFF
TRBD2	NA	TRBV27	TRBJ2-1	TGTGCCAGGAAAAGCGGGAGGGGCTTTAGCTCCTACAATGAGCAGTTCTTC	CARKSGRGFSSYNEQFF
NA	once	TRBV4-1	TRBJ1-3	TGCGCCAGCAGCCTTCTTGCCCTAGAGCTGGGAAACACCATATATTTT	CASSLLALELGNTIYF
NA	NA	TRBV27	TRBJ2-5	TGTGCCAGCAGTCCAACGTACCAAGAGACCCAGTACTTC	CASSPTYQETQYF
TRBD1	once	TRBV27	TRBJ2-1	TGTGCCAGCAGTTCCTCCGGGACAGGAGAAACCAATGAGCAGTTCTTC	CASSSSGTGETNEQFF
NA	NA	TRBV19	TRBJ1-2	TGTGCCAGTAGTATTCTGATGGGACTTATTAACTATGGCTACACCTTC	CASSILMGLINYGYTF
TRBD2	once	TRBV7-6	TRBJ2-3	TGTGCCAGCAGCACGTCCCTGGGCGAGCGGGAGGAGGATACGCAGTATTTT	CASSTSLGEREEDTQYF
NA	NA	TRBV30	TRBJ2-3	TGTGCCTGGAACGGGCCTCGATGGGATACGCAGTATTTT	CAWNGPRWDTQYF
NA	NA	TRBV9	TRBJ2-2	TGTGCCAGCAGCCCCAGGGTGGGAGCAGTCACCGGGGAGCTGTTTTTT	CASSPRVGAVTGELFF
NA	NA	TRBV27	TRBJ1-3	TGTGCCAGCAACGCGACTGTCTCCTCTGGAAACACCATATATTTT	CASNATVSSGNTIYF
NA	NA	TRBV4-1	TRBJ2-5	TGCGCCAGCACCATGGAGCGGGCCCGGCAGGAGACCCAGTACTTC	CASTMERARQETQYF
NA	NA	TRBV27	TRBJ2-7	TGTGCCAGCACCCCCCAAAGGGGCCGGGACGAGCAGTACTTC	CASTPQRGRDEQYF